Many counts were recorded for the clone carrying this TCR beta chain. Germline V gene sequence: CDR1 SGHKS, CDR2 YYEKEE (reference sequence). CDR3 length equals 15 residues. Trimming removed 4 bases at V and 3 bases at J, with 16 bases between. The diagnostic basis comprised clinical symptoms, serum thyroxine and TRAb, thyroid ultrasound and orbital computed tomography. Template material for amplifying TCR beta CDR3 regions consisted of RNA transcripts. The HTBI primer set served for first-round RT-PCR of the TCR CDR3. TCRdb processed the multiplex PCR reads anew with MiXCR; each CDR3 protein has one entry. The repertoire has 350,000 to 400,000 distinct CDR3 sequences, about 15% of them found once; the top ten carry around 10%. This record belongs to a study of T cells in Graves' hyperthyroidism and ophthalmopathy.

The source of this sequence is a woman aged 60-70 years with Graves' hyperthyroidism. Sequences were obtained from blood. The rearrangement joins TRBV5-5 to TRBJ1-2; D unresolved. CDR3 sequence reads: CASSPRADHYYGYTF. In DNA, the CDR3 is TGTGCCAGCAGCCCGAGGGCAGACCACTACTATGGCTACACCTTC.